Below are 25 T cell receptor beta chains sequenced from a single sample in a study of T cell responses to AZD1222 COVID-19 vaccine (dated by TCRdb to the early 2020s). Library prep was done by the immunoSEQ multiplex PCR assay. Entries here come from immuneACCESS through TCRdb and include only in-frame sequences with V and J called. Some clones fail to appear in such tables; in the studies checked, an unresolved V gene covers under half of the shortfall, and the cause of the remainder is unknown. Across this sample there are 210,000 or so clones, with approximately 94% seen only once. Together, the top ten hold about 1% of the sample. In light of the paper, this sample's time point label describes: baseline before first vaccination. The treatment or condition label, read with the paper, signifies: meningococcal conjugate vaccine given as trial control. The starting material was peripheral blood, obtained on day 0 of MenACWY control vaccination. These receptors all stem from an adult in good health.

This chain joins TRBV6-5 and TRBJ1-1; 8 nucleotides align to TRBD1. The CDR3 totals 15 residues. The trim removed 4 bases at V and 9 bases at J, leaving 13 bases unmatched. The V gene's germline CDR1 is MNHEY and CDR2 SVGAGI. The DNA of the CDR3 is TGTGCCAGCAGTTCCCCAGGACAGGGAACTCCACAAGCTTTCTTT. Amino acid sequence: CASSSPGQGTPQAFF.

The rearrangement uses TRBV29-1 and TRBJ1-3, with unresolved D. The CDR3 is 13 amino acids. V shed 4 bases and J shed 4 bases, with 11 bases lying between them. Germline loops: CDR1 SQVTM, CDR2 ANQGSEA. In DNA, the CDR3 is TGCAGCGTTGCCGGAGCCGGAGGAAACACCATATATTTT. The encoded protein is CSVAGAGGNTIYF. The entire variable domain, with the rest obtained from reference TRBV29-1 and TRBJ1-3, is as follows: SAVISQKPSRDICQRGTSLTIQCQVDSQVTMMFWYRQQPGQSLTLIATANQGSEATYESGFVIDKFPISRPNLTFSTLTVSNMSPEDSSIYLCSVAGAGGNTIYFGEGSWLTVV.

The chain has TRBV6-5 and TRBJ2-7, with 7 bases that match TRBD1. The germline CDR1 and CDR2 sequences are MNHEY and SVGAGI. This CDR3 is built from 16 residues. The V and J ends lost 2 bases and 0 bases, in that order; junction bases with no gene match: 7. In nucleotides, the CDR3 is TGTGCCAGCAGTTACGCCCCCAGGGGGACCTCCTACGAGCAGTACTTC. It codes for CASSYAPRGTSYEQYF.

This chain joins TRBV19 and TRBJ2-5; D is unresolved. The CDR3 is 14 amino acids. V was pared by 5 bases and J by 7 bases, with 17 bases between. Germline-derived CDR1 and CDR2 are LNHDA and SQIVND (reference sequence). The CDR3 nucleotides read TGTGCCAGTAGTTCCAACGGGCCCGGAGCGACCCAGTACTTC. Amino acid sequence: CASSSNGPGATQYF. The complete variable domain, with remaining parts taken from reference TRBV19 and TRBJ2-5, reads DGGITQSPKYLFRKEGQNVTLSCEQNLNHDAMYWYRQDPGQGLRLIYYSQIVNDFQKGDIAEGYSVSREKKESFPLTVTSAQKNPTAFYLCASSSNGPGATQYFGPGTRLLVL.

The J gene is TRBJ1-4, the V gene TRBV7-2, with D tentatively TRBD1 (5 bases). CDR1 and CDR2 (germline): SGHTA, FQGNSA. V was trimmed by 5 bases and J by 1 base, leaving 11 bases between them. The CDR3 is made up of 15 amino acids. CDR3 in amino acids: CASSLGGITNEKLFF. For the CDR3, the DNA is TGTGCCAGCAGCCTGGGGGGGATAACTAATGAAAAACTGTTTTTT.

This clone was found once. The chain has TRBV4-3 and TRBJ2-1; tentatively, D is TRBD1 (6 bases). CDR1 is LGHNA, CDR2 YSLEER, per germline. The germline V and J ends were trimmed by 5 bases and 5 bases, with 13 bases remaining between them. The length of the CDR3 is 14 residues. CDR3 sequence reads: CASSKWTADNEQFF. CDR3 DNA sequence: TGCGCCAGCAGCAAGTGGACAGCAGACAATGAGCAGTTCTTC.

The V call is TRBV9, the J call TRBJ2-5; TRBD2 matches at 7 bases. The CDR3 sequence is 14 residues long. V was clipped by 1 base and J by 4 bases; unmatched bases: 4. In germline, CDR1 is SGDLS, CDR2 YYNGEE. DNA for the CDR3: TGTGCCAGCAGCGTAAGTAGGGAGGGAGAGACCCAGTACTTC. Translated, it gives CASSVSREGETQYF.

The chain links TRBV2 to TRBJ2-3; 11 bases are shared with TRBD2. The V gene end was trimmed by 4 bases and the J gene end by 5 bases; junction bases not matched to a gene: 5. The CDR3 runs 15 residues. From germline, CDR1 is SNHLY and CDR2 FYNNEI. This CDR3 reads CASSVTSGGKDTQYF. CDR3 nucleotides: TGTGCCAGCAGTGTTACTAGCGGGGGCAAAGATACGCAGTATTTT.

V gene TRBV5-1 combines with J gene TRBJ1-2, with D hard to call. The CDR3 extends over 13 amino acids. CDR1 and CDR2 from the germline V gene are SGHRS and YFSETQ. Trimming shortened V by 2 bases and J by 6 bases, and 11 bases separated the two germline ends. CDR3 sequence: CASSLGGGNGYTF. The CDR3, as DNA: TGCGCCAGCAGCTTAGGAGGTGGTAATGGCTACACCTTC.

The genes are TRBV19 and TRBJ1-1; 8 bases fit TRBD1. The ends lost 4 bases at V and 1 base at J; junction bases unmatched: 2. In germline, CDR1 is LNHDA, CDR2 SQIVND (reference sequence). The CDR3 has 14 amino acids. CDR3 loop: CASSNGQGNTEAFF. For the CDR3, the DNA is TGTGCCAGTAGTAACGGACAGGGGAACACTGAAGCTTTCTTT.

The CDR3 is CASSKDRGNTDTQYF. The DNA for the CDR3 is TGTGCCAGCAGCAAGGACAGGGGGAACACAGATACGCAGTATTTT. The genes are TRBV6-4 and TRBJ2-3; TRBD1 aligns across 10 bases. Germline lookup yields CDR1 MRHNA and CDR2 SNTAGT. Losses at the gene ends were 6 bases for V and 2 bases for J; bases not matched to a gene: 5. The CDR3 consists of 15 residues.

This sequence joins TRBV4-2 and TRBJ2-1, with 7 bases matching TRBD2. The germline gives CDR1 LGHNA, CDR2 YNFKEQ. This CDR3 has 15 residues. With 0 bases clipped from V and 8 bases from J, the junction kept 7 bases outside the gene matches. The CDR3 nucleotides read TGTGCCAGCAGCCAAGACCCGAGAGCGGGGTATGAGCAGTTCTTC. This encodes CASSQDPRAGYEQFF.

The chain carries TRBV2 and TRBJ2-1; D gene ambiguous. Trimming shortened V by 3 bases and J by 12 bases, and 9 bases separated the two germline ends. The length of the CDR3 is 11 residues. Per the germline V gene, CDR1 is SNHLY and CDR2 is FYNNEI. As DNA, the CDR3 is TGTGCCAGCAGTGATCTGGTTGGGCAGTTCTTC. It yields the protein CASSDLVGQFF.

This clone came up once. V gene TRBV4-3 combines with J gene TRBJ1-2; D ambiguous. Per germline, CDR1 LGHNA and CDR2 YSLEER. V lost 1 base to trimming and J lost 7 bases, with 19 bases between them. The CDR3 contains 16 residues. The CDR3 protein is CASSQGRVRGSGGYTF. In DNA, the CDR3 is TGCGCCAGCAGCCAAGGGAGGGTTCGGGGTAGTGGTGGCTACACCTTC.

CDR3 sequence reads: CASSSPSKAFF. DNA of the CDR3: TGTGCCAGCAGTTCTCCATCGAAGGCTTTCTTT. V gene TRBV28 combines with J gene TRBJ1-1, with D unclear. This CDR3 is 11 amino acids long. Germline CDR1 reads MDHEN; CDR2 reads SYDVKM. Deletions cut 4 bases from V and 11 bases from J, with 11 bases between.

The chain joins TRBV5-1 to TRBJ2-7; tentative D call: TRBD1 (6 bases). Per germline, CDR1 SGHRS and CDR2 YFSETQ. Deletions cut 3 bases from V and 0 bases from J, with 16 bases between. CDR3 length: 16 amino acids. CDR3 residues: CASSYPKDSYSYEQYF. The CDR3 coding sequence is TGCGCCAGCAGCTACCCGAAGGACAGTTACTCCTACGAGCAGTACTTC. The whole variable domain, filled in from reference TRBV5-1 and TRBJ2-7, reads KAGVTQTPRYLIKTRGQQVTLSCSPISGHRSVSWYQQTPGQGLQFLFEYFSETQRNKGNFPGRFSGRQFSNSRSEMNVSTLELGDSALYLCASSYPKDSYSYEQYFGPGTRLTVT.

J is TRBJ1-2 and V is TRBV12-3 or TRBV12-4; D call uncertain. The CDR3 spans 13 residues. Trimming removed 3 bases at V and 0 bases at J, with 5 bases between. The CDR3 sequence is CASSFLANYGYTF. CDR3 nucleotide sequence: TGTGCCAGCAGTTTTTTAGCTAACTATGGCTACACCTTC.

The CDR3 DNA follows: TGTGCCAGCAGTAGTCCCGTAGCGGGGAATACGCAGTATTTT. Amino acid sequence: CASSSPVAGNTQYF. The gene calls are TRBV6-6 and TRBJ2-3, with TRBD2 identical over 8 bases. The CDR3 runs to 14 residues. Germline trimming cut 5 bases from V and 7 bases from J; bases unmatched to any gene: 8. Germline CDR1 reads MNHNY; CDR2 reads SVGAGI (reference sequence).

The CDR3: CASSRSQGGQPQHF. The CDR3 nucleotides are TGTGCCAGTAGTAGGAGTCAGGGAGGTCAGCCCCAGCATTTT. The chain joins TRBV19 to TRBJ1-5; weak D call: TRBD1 (5 bases). V was cut by 4 bases and J by 6 bases, with 13 bases left in between. The CDR3 length is 14 residues. CDR1 LNHDA and CDR2 SQIVND come from the germline V gene (reference sequence).

The chain recombines TRBV6-5 with TRBJ1-4, with D tentatively TRBD1 (6 bases). The germline V and J ends were trimmed by 6 bases and 4 bases, with 12 bases remaining between them. Germline-derived CDR1 and CDR2 are MNHEY and SVGAGI. The CDR3 loop spans 14 amino acids. The CDR3 region has the DNA TGTGCCAGCAGCTTGACAGGATATAATGAAAAACTGTTTTTT. This gives the protein CASSLTGYNEKLFF.

The V gene is TRBV7-3, the J gene TRBJ1-6, with D tentatively TRBD1 (5 bases). CDR3 length: 14 amino acids. V shed 5 bases and J shed 4 bases, with 9 bases lying between them. Germline V gene sequence: CDR1 SGHTA, CDR2 FQGTGA. DNA for the CDR3: TGTGCCAGCAGCCCCAGACAGTATAATTCACCCCTCCACTTT. Translated: CASSPRQYNSPLHF.

V is TRBV9 and J is TRBJ1-1; no clear D gene. Per germline, CDR1 SGDLS and CDR2 YYNGEE. The CDR3 sequence is 15 residues long. V gave up 4 bases and J gave up 5 bases, with 18 bases separating them. The CDR3, as DNA: TGTGCCAGCAGCTTTAGGACGGGAAAGGGTACTGAAGCTTTCTTT. This translates into CASSFRTGKGTEAFF.

The rearrangement links TRBV6-5 to TRBJ1-5, with D uncertain. V was trimmed by 4 bases and J by 4 bases, leaving 5 bases between them. Germline V gene sequence: CDR1 MNHEY, CDR2 SVGAGI. The length of the CDR3 is 12 residues. CDR3 amino acids: CASSSGNQPQHF. CDR3 nucleotides: TGTGCCAGCAGTTCCGGTAATCAGCCCCAGCATTTT.

The chain uses TRBV5-1 and TRBJ1-2, with 9 bases lining up with TRBD1. The CDR3 contains 15 residues. CDR1 SGHRS and CDR2 YFSETQ come from the germline V gene. Unmatched junction bases numbered 12, after V lost 4 bases and J lost 8 bases. The CDR3 here is CASSRGGTGNGGYTF. The CDR3 nucleotides read TGCGCCAGCAGCAGGGGCGGGACAGGGAACGGGGGCTACACCTTC. The whole variable domain, remainder taken from reference TRBV5-1 and TRBJ1-2, is KAGVTQTPRYLIKTRGQQVTLSCSPISGHRSVSWYQQTPGQGLQFLFEYFSETQRNKGNFPGRFSGRQFSNSRSEMNVSTLELGDSALYLCASSRGGTGNGGYTFGSGTRLTVV.

The chain recombines TRBV6-1 with TRBJ1-4; D uncertain. The CDR3 extends over 18 amino acids. Germline V lookup: CDR1 MNHNS, CDR2 SASEGT. The V end lost 2 bases, the J end lost 0 bases, and 16 bases lay between the germline ends. CDR3 nucleotides: TGTGCCAGCAGTGAACGTCATTTCTTCGATGCAACTAATGAAAAACTGTTTTTT. As protein: CASSERHFFDATNEKLFF.